The 17 T cell receptor beta chains below were found in one sample sequenced in a study of T cells after yellow fever vaccination. TCRdb fed the 5' RACE reads into MiXCR, producing one record per CDR3 protein. Here the sample spans approximately 610,000 distinct CDR3 sequences, less than 20% being singletons. The sequences come from PBMCs, collected around 5 days after the first yellow fever vaccination. The receptors originated from a man between 18 and 29 years old who received the YFV17D yellow fever vaccine.

V is TRBV6-1 and J is TRBJ1-2; D uncertain. From germline, CDR1 is MNHNS and CDR2 SASEGT. The CDR3 is 13 residues long. Trimming took 6 bases from V and 4 from J, leaving 12 bases between them. CDR3 region: CASRVGQSYGYTF. The CDR3 DNA reads as TGTGCCAGCAGAGTCGGGCAGAGCTATGGCTACACCTTC.

A few counts support this clonotype. The gene calls are TRBV25-1 and TRBJ2-3, with 10 bases aligning to TRBD2. CDR1 MGHDK and CDR2 SYGVNS come from the germline V gene. V gave up 6 bases and J gave up 4 bases; unmatched junction bases: 7. This CDR3 contains 15 residues. CDR3 bases: TGTGCCAGCAGAAGAGCGGGGGGGGTTGCAGATACGCAGTATTTT. Amino acids: CASRRAGGVADTQYF.

This clonotype was seen only a few times. The chain carries TRBV28 and TRBJ2-1; 9 nucleotides agree with TRBD2. Trimming cost V 5 bases and J 8 bases; bases outside gene matches: 13. The CDR3 covers 16 residues. Germline-derived CDR1 and CDR2 are MDHEN and SYDVKM. The chain's CDR3 is CASSPPASGEGYEQFF. DNA for the CDR3: TGTGCCAGCAGTCCCCCGGCTAGCGGGGAGGGCTATGAGCAGTTCTTC.

This clonotype was counted only a few times. The chain is built from TRBV5-6 and TRBJ2-1, with D uncertain. Germline V lookup: CDR1 SGHDT, CDR2 YYEEEE. This CDR3 is built from 15 residues. V lost 2 bases, J lost 1 base, and 10 bases lay in between. The CDR3 coding sequence is TGTGCCAGCAGCTTAGGGTATGTATCCTACAATGAGCAGTTCTTC. Its protein product is CASSLGYVSYNEQFF.

This clonotype was recorded a few times. The chain combines TRBV7-9 with TRBJ1-4; D not resolved. The CDR3 covers 14 residues. Per the germline V gene, CDR1 is SEHNR and CDR2 is FQNEAQ (reference sequence). Trimming left V 1 base short and J 4 bases short, with 7 bases between. The CDR3 sequence is CASSLVTDNEKLFF. CDR3 nucleotide sequence: TGTGCCAGCAGCTTAGTGACGGATAATGAAAAACTGTTTTTT.

This clonotype was counted between two and nine times. The chain combines TRBV7-2 with TRBJ1-1; D might be TRBD1 (5 bases). V was shortened by 2 bases and J by 5 bases, with 12 bases between the two germline ends. The CDR3 runs 14 residues. Germline V gene data show CDR1 as SGHTA and CDR2 as FQGNSA. The CDR3 reads CASSLNQGFTEAFF. The DNA of the CDR3 is TGTGCCAGCAGCTTAAATCAGGGTTTTACTGAAGCTTTCTTT.

J is TRBJ1-6 and V is TRBV6-5; a possible D gene is TRBD1 (5 bases). Germline assignment: CDR1 MNHEY and CDR2 SVGAGI. The CDR3 is 15 residues long. The ends were cut back, 4 bases at V and 5 bases at J, with 12 bases in the middle. The CDR3 DNA is TGTGCCAGCAGTTTTGCCGTAGGGGATAATTCACCCCTCCACTTT. This translates into CASSFAVGDNSPLHF.

The V call is TRBV5-1, the J call TRBJ2-2; 10 nucleotides line up with TRBD2. Germline lookup yields CDR1 SGHRS and CDR2 YFSETQ. Germline trimming cut 0 bases from V and 3 bases from J; bases unmatched to any gene: 8. This CDR3 is built from 18 residues. The CDR3 region is CASSLGSGGASDTGELFF. DNA for the CDR3: TGCGCCAGCAGCTTGGGCAGCGGGGGGGCCTCGGACACCGGGGAGCTGTTTTTT.

V gene TRBV6-1 combines with J gene TRBJ1-1; D remains ambiguous. This CDR3 comprises 14 residues. The germline V and J ends were trimmed by 7 bases and 5 bases, with 17 bases remaining between them. Germline lookup yields CDR1 MNHNS and CDR2 SASEGT. This CDR3 is CASTQSDLGTEAFF. As DNA, the CDR3 is TGTGCCAGCACCCAATCCGACTTGGGGACTGAAGCTTTCTTT.

This clonotype was counted between two and nine times. The chain couples TRBV20-1 to TRBJ2-7; 10 nucleotides match TRBD2. After removal of 3 bases from V and 3 bases from J, the junction contained 5 bases not matched to a gene. The CDR3 spans 14 residues. Looked up from germline, CDR1 is DFQATT and CDR2 is SNEGSKA (reference sequence). The CDR3 bases are TGCAGTGCTAGCACTAGCGGGGTGGTCTACGAGCAGTACGTC. This codes for CSASTSGVVYEQYV.

This rearrangement joins TRBV4-1 to TRBJ2-1; 8 positions match TRBD1. CDR3 length: 16 amino acids. Germline CDR1 and CDR2: MGHRA and YSYEKL. After removal of 3 bases from V and 0 bases from J, the junction contained 4 bases not matched to a gene. CDR3 in amino acids: CASSHPDRGSYNEQFF. Here the CDR3 DNA reads TGCGCCAGCAGCCACCCAGACAGGGGCTCCTACAATGAGCAGTTCTTC.

This clonotype was seen a few times. The gene calls are TRBV20-1 and TRBJ2-3; D is perhaps TRBD1 or TRBD2 (5 bases each). This CDR3 spans 14 amino acids. CDR1 and CDR2 from the germline V gene are DFQATT and SNEGSKA (reference sequence). Trimming removed 1 base from V and 6 bases from J, with 14 bases in between. CDR3 residues: CSARVRGPADTQYF. The CDR3 DNA sequence: TGCAGTGCTAGAGTGAGGGGCCCCGCTGATACGCAGTATTTT.

The chain is built from TRBV27 and TRBJ2-3; 9 bases match TRBD1. The germline gives CDR1 MNHEY, CDR2 SMNVEV (reference sequence). Trimming cost V 2 bases and J 4 bases; bases outside gene matches: 7. CDR3 length equals 16 residues. CDR3 region: CASSLGPGQGADTQYF. The CDR3 DNA reads TGTGCCAGCAGTTTAGGGCCGGGACAGGGTGCAGATACGCAGTATTTT.

The chain uses TRBV12-3 or TRBV12-4 and TRBJ2-3, with 11 bases identical to TRBD2. V trimming: 6 bases; J trimming: 2 bases; junction bases outside the gene matches: 7. This CDR3 region has 16 residues. The CDR3 DNA sequence: TGTGCCAGCAGCCCCACTAGCGGGGGATACACAGATACGCAGTATTTT. Translated: CASSPTSGGYTDTQYF.

The V and J genes are TRBV5-1 and TRBJ2-5, with a tentative D call TRBD2 (7 bases). Trimming removed 4 bases from V and 3 bases from J, with 19 bases in between. The CDR3 has 16 residues. Per germline, CDR1 SGHRS and CDR2 YFSETQ. CDR3 sequence reads: CASSQREAGAEETQYF. The CDR3 DNA follows: TGCGCCAGCAGCCAACGAGAGGCGGGGGCAGAAGAGACCCAGTACTTC.

The sample holds a few counts of this clonotype. The chain links TRBV7-6 to TRBJ2-5; D possibly matches TRBD1 or TRBD2 (5 bases each). The V and J ends lost 4 bases and 7 bases respectively, with 19 bases between them. CDR3 length equals 15 residues. CDR1 and CDR2 (germline): SGHVS, FNYEAQ. This chain's CDR3 is CASSSSYATGGTQYF. As DNA, the CDR3 is TGTGCCAGCAGCTCCTCCTACGCAACTGGGGGGACCCAGTACTTC.

The chain joins TRBV28 to TRBJ2-5; tentatively, D is TRBD1 or TRBD2 (5 bases each). This CDR3 region has 18 residues. Trimming cost V 4 bases and J 2 bases, with 23 bases left between them. Germline CDR1 MDHEN, CDR2 SYDVKM. The CDR3, as DNA: TGTGCCAGCAGTTCGATTTCGTACCGGGACCGAAATCAAGAGACCCAGTACTTC. Amino acid sequence: CASSSISYRDRNQETQYF.